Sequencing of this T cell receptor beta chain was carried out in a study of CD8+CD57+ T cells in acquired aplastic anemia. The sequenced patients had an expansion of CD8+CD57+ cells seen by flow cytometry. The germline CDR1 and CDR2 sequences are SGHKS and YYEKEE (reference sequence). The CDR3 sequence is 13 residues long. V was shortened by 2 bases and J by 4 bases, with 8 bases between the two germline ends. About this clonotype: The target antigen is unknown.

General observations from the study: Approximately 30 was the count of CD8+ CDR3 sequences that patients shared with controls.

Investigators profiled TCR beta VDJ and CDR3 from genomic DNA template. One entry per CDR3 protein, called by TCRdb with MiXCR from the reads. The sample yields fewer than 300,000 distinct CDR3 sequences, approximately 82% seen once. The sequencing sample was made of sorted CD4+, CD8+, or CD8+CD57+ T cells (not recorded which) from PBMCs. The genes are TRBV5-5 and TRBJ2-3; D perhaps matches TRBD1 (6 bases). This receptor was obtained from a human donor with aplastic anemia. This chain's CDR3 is CASSLRQADTQYF. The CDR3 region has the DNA TGTGCCAGCAGCTTAAGACAGGCAGATACGCAGTATTTT.